The rows below give T cell receptor beta chains drawn from one sample of a study of control samples from healthy donors and cancer patients. Using immunoSEQ multiplex PCR, the repertoire was profiled, and TCRdb retains in-frame clones only, with some absent. The sample includes 70,000 to 75,000 clones, 85% to 90% seen only once; the top ten take around 19%. The material sequenced was PBMCs. All receptors come from a man in his 60s with lung cancer. Both conserved end residues are part of each CDR3. A D gene is named only where the DNA matches it firmly. Clone size is shown for a subset of rows, as once, few, many or a class of expanded clone.

TRBJ2-5 - few TRBV2 TGTGCCAGCAGCGGTTCGGGGGCCCAGGAGACCCAGTACTTC CASSGSGAQETQYF
TRBJ1-1 TRBD1 - TRBV6-6 TGTGCCAGCAGTCGTACAGGGGGAGTTAACACTGAAGCTTTCTTT CASSRTGGVNTEAFF
TRBJ1-5 TRBD1 few TRBV7-9 TGTGCCAGCAGCTTACAGGGGGGTCAGCCCCAGCATTTT CASSLQGGQPQHF
TRBJ2-4 - - TRBV18 TGTGCCAGCTCACTGGACAGAATCCAAAACATTCAGTACTTC CASSLDRIQNIQYF
TRBJ2-7 TRBD1 - TRBV10-3 TGTGCCATCAGCGAGGACAGGGGGAACTCCTACGAGCAGTACTTC CAISEDRGNSYEQYF
TRBJ1-1 - - TRBV5-1 TGCGCCAGCAGCTTGATAGCAGAGGGTGGCACTGAAGCTTTCTTT CASSLIAEGGTEAFF
TRBJ2-7 - - TRBV11-2 TGTGCCAGCAGCCCTGGACAGCTTACCTACGAGCAGTACTTC CASSPGQLTYEQYF
TRBJ2-5 - - TRBV7-9 TGTGCCAGCAGCGAGGGGACCCAGTACTTC CASSEGTQYF
TRBJ1-1 - few TRBV3-1/TRBV3-2 TGTGCCAGCAGCCAAGGGACACTAACTGAAGCTTTCTTT CASSQGTLTEAFF
TRBJ2-3 - - TRBV5-1 TGCGCCAGCAGCGGGGGCAGTAGCACAGATACGCAGTATTTT CASSGGSSTDTQYF
TRBJ1-1 - - TRBV27 TGTGCCAGCAGTTTAAGGGGGGTCACTGAAGCTTTCTTT CASSLRGVTEAFF
TRBJ1-1 TRBD1 - TRBV18 TGTGCCAGCTCACCTAACGGACAGGGACGGACTGAAGCTTTCTTT CASSPNGQGRTEAFF
TRBJ1-3 - - TRBV10-3 TGTGCCATCAACTCTGGAAACACCATATATTTT CAINSGNTIYF
TRBJ1-2 TRBD1 once TRBV2 TGTGCCAGCAGATCCGGGACAGGCACTTATGGCTACACCTTC CASRSGTGTYGYTF
TRBJ2-1 - - TRBV5-6 TGTGCCAGCAGCTTGGGACAGTTGAATGAGCAGTTCTTC CASSLGQLNEQFF
TRBJ2-5 - once TRBV7-2 TGTGCCAGCAGCTTCAGAAATGTCGCGTCGGGCGGGGAGACCCAGTACTTC CASSFRNVASGGETQYF
TRBJ2-5 - once TRBV10-2 TGCGCCAGCAGTCGGCAAGAGACCCAGTACTTC CASSRQETQYF
TRBJ1-6 TRBD1 - TRBV6-1 TGTGCCAGCAGTGAATTGTTGGGACAGCTTAATTCACCCCTCCACTTT CASSELLGQLNSPLHF
TRBJ1-1 - - TRBV30 TGTGCCTGGAGGGCAGGGATGAACACTGAAGCTTTCTTT CAWRAGMNTEAFF
TRBJ2-2 - - TRBV2 TGTGCCAGCAGGGGAGGGACAGGGAACACCGGGGAGCTGTTTTTT CASRGGTGNTGELFF
TRBJ1-5 - once TRBV30 TGTGCCTGGAGTCGTGGGCAGCTTTATCAGCCCCAGCATTTT CAWSRGQLYQPQHF
TRBJ1-1 - - TRBV5-4 TGTGCCAGCAGCTTGGTAACGGACACTGAAGCTTTCTTT CASSLVTDTEAFF
TRBJ2-1 - - TRBV1 TGCACCAGCAGCCACCGGCCAGGGCGGAGTGAGCAGTTCTTC CTSSHRPGRSEQFF
TRBJ1-1 - - TRBV7-9 TGTGCCAGCAAATTTGGAACGGTGAACACTGAAGCTTTCTTT CASKFGTVNTEAFF
TRBJ2-3 TRBD2 - TRBV3-1/TRBV3-2 TGTGCCAGCAGCCAAGGGATGGCGGGGGTTGGTCCCCTCAGTACGCAGTATTTT CASSQGMAGVGPLSTQYF
TRBJ1-6 - - TRBV6-5 TGTGCCAGCAGGGAGGGCGTGTATAATTCACCCCTCCACTTT CASREGVYNSPLHF
TRBJ1-6 - - TRBV3-1/TRBV3-2 TGTGCCAGCAGTCAGGGAAGGCAATCACCCCTCCACTTT CASSQGRQSPLHF
TRBJ2-7 - few TRBV7-3 TGTGCCAGCAGCTTAACCCCGGGCCAGTCCGAGCAGTACTTC CASSLTPGQSEQYF
TRBJ1-3 - - TRBV29-1 TGCAGCGTTGTATGGGGGTCCACCATATATTTT CSVVWGSTIYF
TRBJ2-1 - - TRBV9 TGTGCCAGCAGCGCCTTTAGTGAGCAGTTCTTC CASSAFSEQFF
TRBJ1-1 - - TRBV5-1 TGCGCCAGCAGCTTTCAATGGGACACTGAAGCTTTCTTT CASSFQWDTEAFF
TRBJ1-6 TRBD1 - TRBV25-1 TGTGCCAGCAGTGCTTTGGGACAGGGGGCTTATTCACCCCTCCACTTT CASSALGQGAYSPLHF
TRBJ1-6 - once TRBV10-1 TGCGCCAGCAGTGAGGGTCAATATAATTCACCCCTCCACTTT CASSEGQYNSPLHF
TRBJ1-2 - - TRBV29-1 TGCAGCGTTGAATCTGGCAGTCGGTACACCTTC CSVESGSRYTF
TRBJ1-5 - - TRBV7-3 TGTGCCAGCAGCCCAAACCGGGACCAGCCCCAGCATTTT CASSPNRDQPQHF
TRBJ1-1 TRBD1 - TRBV9 TGTGCCAGCAGCGTAGGGACAGGGGGCAGGTGGGAAGCTTTCTTT CASSVGTGGRWEAFF
TRBJ1-6 - - TRBV2 TGTGCCAGCAATTCAGAGCTTTCACCCCTCCACTTT CASNSELSPLHF
TRBJ1-5 - - TRBV9 TGTGCCAGCAGCCCCCAAGGTTGGGGGAATCAGCCCCAGCATTTT CASSPQGWGNQPQHF
TRBJ2-1 - - TRBV7-2 TGTGCCAGCAGCTTCGACCTGGGGTCCTACAATGAGCAGTTCTTC CASSFDLGSYNEQFF
TRBJ1-3 - - TRBV9 TGTGCCAGCAGCGTACCTGGAAACACCATATATTTT CASSVPGNTIYF
TRBJ2-5 - - TRBV7-3 TGTGCCAGCAGCCCCGGGCAGGCAGAGACCCAGTACTTC CASSPGQAETQYF
TRBJ1-2 - - TRBV9 TGTGCCAGCAGCGCCGACGGTTACTATGGCTACACCTTC CASSADGYYGYTF
TRBJ1-1 - once TRBV5-4 TGTGCCAGCAGCTTTGACGATCGCCGCGGGGCTTTCTTT CASSFDDRRGAFF
TRBJ2-2 - - TRBV5-5 TGTGCCAGCAGTTTTTCCGGGACCCCGAACACCGGGGAGCTGTTTTTT CASSFSGTPNTGELFF
TRBJ2-5 - - TRBV6-1 TGTGCCAGCAGCCGTGATATTACGAAAGAGACCCAGTACTTC CASSRDITKETQYF